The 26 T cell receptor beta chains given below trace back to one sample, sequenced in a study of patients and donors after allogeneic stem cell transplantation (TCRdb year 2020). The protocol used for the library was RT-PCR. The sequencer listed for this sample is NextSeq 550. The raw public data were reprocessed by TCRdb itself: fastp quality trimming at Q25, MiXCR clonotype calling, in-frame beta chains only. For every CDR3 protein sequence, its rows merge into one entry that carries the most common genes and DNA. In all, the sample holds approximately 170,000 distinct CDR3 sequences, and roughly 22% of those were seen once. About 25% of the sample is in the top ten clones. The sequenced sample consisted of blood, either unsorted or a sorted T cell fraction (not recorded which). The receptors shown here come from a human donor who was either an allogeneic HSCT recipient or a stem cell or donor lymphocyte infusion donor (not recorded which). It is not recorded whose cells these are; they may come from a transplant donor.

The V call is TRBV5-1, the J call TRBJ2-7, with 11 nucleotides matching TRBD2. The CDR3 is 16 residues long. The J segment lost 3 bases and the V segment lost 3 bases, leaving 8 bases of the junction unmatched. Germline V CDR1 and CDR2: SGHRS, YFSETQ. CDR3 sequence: CASSSALTSGNYEQYF. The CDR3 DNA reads TGCGCCAGCAGCTCGGCCCTGACTAGCGGGAACTACGAGCAGTACTTC.

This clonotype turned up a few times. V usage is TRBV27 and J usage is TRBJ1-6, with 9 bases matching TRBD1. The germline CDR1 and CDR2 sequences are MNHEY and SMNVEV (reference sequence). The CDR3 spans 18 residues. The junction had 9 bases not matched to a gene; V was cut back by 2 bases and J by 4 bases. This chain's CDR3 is CASSLKGGQGRYNSPLHF. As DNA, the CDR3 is TGTGCCAGCAGTTTAAAAGGGGGACAGGGTCGATATAATTCACCCCTCCACTTT.

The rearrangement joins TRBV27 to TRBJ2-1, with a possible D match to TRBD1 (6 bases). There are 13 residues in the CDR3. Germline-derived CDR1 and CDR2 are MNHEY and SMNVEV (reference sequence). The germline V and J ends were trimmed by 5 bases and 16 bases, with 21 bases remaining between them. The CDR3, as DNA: TGTGCCAGCAGTCCCTCCGCCGGACAGACTAACTTCTTC. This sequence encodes CASSPSAGQTNFF.

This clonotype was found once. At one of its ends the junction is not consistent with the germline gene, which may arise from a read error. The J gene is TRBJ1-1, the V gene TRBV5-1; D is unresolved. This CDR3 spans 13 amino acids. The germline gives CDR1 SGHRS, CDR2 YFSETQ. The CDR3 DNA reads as TGCGCCGGCAGCTTGGCCCCAGGCACTGAAGCTTTCTTT. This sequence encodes CAGSLAPGTEAFF.

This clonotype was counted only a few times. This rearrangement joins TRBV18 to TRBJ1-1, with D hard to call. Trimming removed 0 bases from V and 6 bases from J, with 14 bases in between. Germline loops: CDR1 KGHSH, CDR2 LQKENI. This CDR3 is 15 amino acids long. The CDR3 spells CASSPPNGGIAEAFF. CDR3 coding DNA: TGTGCCAGCTCACCACCGAATGGAGGGATTGCTGAAGCTTTCTTT.

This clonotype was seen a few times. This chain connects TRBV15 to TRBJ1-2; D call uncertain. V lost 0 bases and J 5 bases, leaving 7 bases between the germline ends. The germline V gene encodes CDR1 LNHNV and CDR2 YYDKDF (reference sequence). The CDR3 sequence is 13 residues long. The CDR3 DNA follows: TGTGCCACCAGCAGAGATGGGGATTATGGCTACACCTTC. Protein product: CATSRDGDYGYTF.

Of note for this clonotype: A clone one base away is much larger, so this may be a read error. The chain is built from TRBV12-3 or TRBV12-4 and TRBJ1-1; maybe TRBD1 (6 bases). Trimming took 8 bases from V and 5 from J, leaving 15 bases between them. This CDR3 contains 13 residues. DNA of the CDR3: TGTGCCAGCGGCAGAGACAGGTTTACTGAAGCTTTCTTT. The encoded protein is CASGRDRFTEAFF.

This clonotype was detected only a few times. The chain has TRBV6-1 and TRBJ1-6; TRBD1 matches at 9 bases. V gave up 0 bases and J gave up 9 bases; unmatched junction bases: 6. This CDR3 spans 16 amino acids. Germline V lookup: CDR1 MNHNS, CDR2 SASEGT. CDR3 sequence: CASSEAGTGFVSPLHF. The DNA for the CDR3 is TGTGCCAGCAGTGAAGCGGGGACAGGGTTCGTTTCACCCCTCCACTTT.

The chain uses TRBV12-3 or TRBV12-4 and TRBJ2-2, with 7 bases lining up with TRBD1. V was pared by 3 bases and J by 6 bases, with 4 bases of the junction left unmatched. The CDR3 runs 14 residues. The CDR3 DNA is TGTGCCAGCAGTTTGCGACAGGGTGCCGGGGAGCTGTTTTTT. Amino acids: CASSLRQGAGELFF.

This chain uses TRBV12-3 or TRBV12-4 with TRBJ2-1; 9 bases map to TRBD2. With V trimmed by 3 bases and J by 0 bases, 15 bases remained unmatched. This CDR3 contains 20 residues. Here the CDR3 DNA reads TGTGCCAGCAGTTTCCCATTGGTAGCGGGAGAGGGGAGCTCCTACAATGAGCAGTTCTTC. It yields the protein CASSFPLVAGEGSSYNEQFF.

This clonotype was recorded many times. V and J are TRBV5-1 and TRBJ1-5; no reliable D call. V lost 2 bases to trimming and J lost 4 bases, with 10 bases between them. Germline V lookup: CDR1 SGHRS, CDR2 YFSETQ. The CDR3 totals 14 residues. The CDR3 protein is CASSLRAGNQPQHF. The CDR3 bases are TGCGCCAGCAGCTTAAGGGCGGGTAATCAGCCCCAGCATTTT.

CDR3 coding DNA: TGTGCCAGCAGCCAACTGGGCATCGAGAATTCACCCCTCCACTTT. It codes for CASSQLGIENSPLHF. The chain carries TRBV3-1 and TRBJ1-6; D remains unclear. V shed 2 bases and J shed 7 bases, with 12 bases lying between them. Germline CDR1 is LGHDT and CDR2 is YNNKEL (reference sequence). The CDR3 has 15 residues. The entire variable domain, with the rest obtained from reference TRBV3-1 and TRBJ1-6, is as follows: DTAVSQTPKYLVTQMGNDKSIKCEQNLGHDTMYWYKQDSKKFLKIMFSYNNKELIINETVPNRFSPKSPDKAHLNLHINSLELGDSAVYFCASSQLGIENSPLHFGNGTRLTVT.

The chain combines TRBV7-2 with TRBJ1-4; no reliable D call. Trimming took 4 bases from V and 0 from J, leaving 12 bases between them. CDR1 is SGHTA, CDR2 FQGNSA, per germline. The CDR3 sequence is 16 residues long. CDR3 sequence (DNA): TGTGCCAGCAGCTCGATCTCCGGGACAACTAATGAAAAACTGTTTTTT. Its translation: CASSSISGTTNEKLFF.

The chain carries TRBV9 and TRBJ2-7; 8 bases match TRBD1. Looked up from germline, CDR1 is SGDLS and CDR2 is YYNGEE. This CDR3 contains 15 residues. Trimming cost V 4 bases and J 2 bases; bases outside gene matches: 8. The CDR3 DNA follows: TGTGCCAGCAGCCCCGGAGGACAGGGTACCTACGAGCAGTACTTC. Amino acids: CASSPGGQGTYEQYF.

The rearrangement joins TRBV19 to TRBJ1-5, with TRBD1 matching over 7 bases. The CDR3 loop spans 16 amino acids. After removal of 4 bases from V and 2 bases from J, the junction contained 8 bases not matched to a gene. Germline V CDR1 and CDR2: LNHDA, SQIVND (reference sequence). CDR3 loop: CASSTNRGMGNQPQHF. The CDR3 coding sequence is TGTGCCAGTAGTACAAACAGGGGTATGGGCAATCAGCCCCAGCATTTT.

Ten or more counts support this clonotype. CDR3 sequence (DNA): TGCGCCAGCAGCCCCGGGATGAACACTGAAGCTTTCTTT. Amino acids: CASSPGMNTEAFF. V gene TRBV5-1 combines with J gene TRBJ1-1; D not resolved. The CDR3 covers 13 residues. Trimming left V 4 bases short and J 0 bases short, with 7 bases between. CDR1 is SGHRS, CDR2 YFSETQ, per germline.

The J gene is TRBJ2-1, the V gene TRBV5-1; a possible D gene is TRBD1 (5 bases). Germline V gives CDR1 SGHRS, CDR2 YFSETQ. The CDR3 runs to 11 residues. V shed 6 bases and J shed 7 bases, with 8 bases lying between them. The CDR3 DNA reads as TGCGCCAGCAAGCAGGGAAATGAGCAGTTCTTC. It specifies CASKQGNEQFF.

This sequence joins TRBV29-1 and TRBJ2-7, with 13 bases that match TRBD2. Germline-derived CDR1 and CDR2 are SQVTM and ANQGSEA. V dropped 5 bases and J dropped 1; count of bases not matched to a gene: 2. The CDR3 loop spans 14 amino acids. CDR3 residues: CSVWGLAGSYEQYF. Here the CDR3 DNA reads TGCAGCGTTTGGGGACTAGCGGGATCCTACGAGCAGTACTTC.

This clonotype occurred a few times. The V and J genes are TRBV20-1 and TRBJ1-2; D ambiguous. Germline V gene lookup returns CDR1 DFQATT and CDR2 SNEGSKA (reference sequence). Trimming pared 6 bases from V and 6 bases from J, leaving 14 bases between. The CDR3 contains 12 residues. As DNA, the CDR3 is TGCAGTGCCTCAAAGAGAACAGATGGCTACACCTTC. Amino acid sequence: CSASKRTDGYTF.

The CDR3 region is CASSQIRTSGSSTDTQYF. CDR3 nucleotides: TGTGCCAGCAGCCAAATCCGGACTAGCGGGAGTAGCACAGATACGCAGTATTTT. The V gene is TRBV3-1, the J gene TRBJ2-3; 13 bases match TRBD2. Trimming removed 2 bases from V and 0 bases from J; junction bases left unmatched: 5. The CDR3 sequence is 18 residues long. Germline values: CDR1 LGHDT, CDR2 YNNKEL (reference sequence).

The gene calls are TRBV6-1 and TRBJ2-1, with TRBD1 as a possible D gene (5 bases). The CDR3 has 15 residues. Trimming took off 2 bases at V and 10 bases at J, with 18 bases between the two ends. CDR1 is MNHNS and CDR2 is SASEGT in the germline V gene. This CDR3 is CASSERVPINREQFF. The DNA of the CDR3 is TGTGCCAGCAGTGAAAGGGTCCCTATAAACAGGGAGCAGTTCTTC.

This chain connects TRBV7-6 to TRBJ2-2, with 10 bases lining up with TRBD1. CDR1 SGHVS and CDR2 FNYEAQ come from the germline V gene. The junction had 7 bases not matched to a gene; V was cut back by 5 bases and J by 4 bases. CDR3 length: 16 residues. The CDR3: CASSPRTGGGTGELFF. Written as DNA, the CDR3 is TGTGCCAGCAGCCCACGGACAGGGGGGGGCACCGGGGAGCTGTTTTTT.

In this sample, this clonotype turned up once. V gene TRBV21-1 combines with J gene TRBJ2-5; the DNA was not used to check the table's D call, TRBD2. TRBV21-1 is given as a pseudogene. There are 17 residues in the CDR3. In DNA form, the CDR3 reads TGTGCCAGCAGCAAAGGGACCCCGGGACTAGCGGAAGAGACCCAGTACTTC. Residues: CASSKGTPGLAEETQYF.

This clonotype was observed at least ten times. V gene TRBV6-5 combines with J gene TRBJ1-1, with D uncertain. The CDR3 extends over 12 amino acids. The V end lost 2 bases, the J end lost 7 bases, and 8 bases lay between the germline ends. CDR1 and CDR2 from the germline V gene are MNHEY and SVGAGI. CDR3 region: CASSYDPSEAFF. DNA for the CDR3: TGTGCCAGCAGTTACGACCCCAGTGAAGCTTTCTTT.

This chain's CDR3 is CSARAGTSGDNEQFF. CDR3 coding DNA: TGCAGTGCTAGAGCCGGGACTAGCGGAGACAATGAGCAGTTCTTC. The rearrangement uses TRBV20-1 and TRBJ2-1; 11 nucleotides align to TRBD2. Trimming removed 1 base from V and 5 bases from J; junction bases left unmatched: 4. The CDR3 is made up of 15 amino acids. CDR1 is DFQATT, CDR2 SNEGSKA, per germline (reference sequence).

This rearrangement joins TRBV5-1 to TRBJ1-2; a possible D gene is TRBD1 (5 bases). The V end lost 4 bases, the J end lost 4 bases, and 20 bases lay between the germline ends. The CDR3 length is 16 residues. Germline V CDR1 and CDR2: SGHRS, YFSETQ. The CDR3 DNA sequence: TGCGCCAGCAGCCCTAAATCCGGGACGGAGCTCTATGGCTACACCTTC. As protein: CASSPKSGTELYGYTF.